Sequencing of this T cell receptor beta chain was carried out in a study of CD8 T cells in ankylosing spondylitis. General study points: Ankylosing spondylitis blood appeared to carry a characteristic TCR beta motif of roughly 8 highly homologous variants.

Ten or more counts support this clonotype. What it binds is not known. TCRdb independently ran MiXCR on the 5' RACE reads; one entry per CDR3 protein. Among about 500,000 distinct CDR3 sequences, approximately 5% were seen once, and the ten largest hold approximately 4%. The sample was blood, either unsorted or a sorted T cell fraction (not recorded which). The receptor was isolated from a male donor with ankylosing spondylitis.

CDR3 nucleotide sequence: TGCAGTGCTAGATCCTCGGGACCGGTCGGAGGAAACACCATATATTTT. This sequence encodes CSARSSGPVGGNTIYF. The genes are TRBV20-1 and TRBJ1-3; D perhaps matches TRBD1 (5 bases). The CDR3 contains 16 residues. With 2 bases removed from V and 4 bases from J, the gap between germline ends came to 18 bases. In germline, CDR1 is DFQATT, CDR2 SNEGSKA (reference sequence).